This T cell receptor beta chain was identified during a study of tumor-infiltrating lymphocytes in primary liver carcinoma. CDR3 length: 13 residues. Trimming took 10 bases from V and 8 from J, leaving 18 bases between them. Germline CDR1 and CDR2: SEHNR and FQNEAQ (reference sequence). The authors made TCR beta cDNA from approximately 500 ng total RNA with a constant-region primer. What produced the TCR beta libraries was three nested multiplex PCR rounds using slightly modified ARM-PCR. It was with TRBV1-TRBV30 forward primers and a C-beta reverse primer that the first two PCR rounds were run, at approximately 10 cycles each. TCRdb redid the calling of the multiplex PCR reads with MiXCR, one entry per CDR3 protein. The sample records hundreds of thousands of distinct CDR3 sequences, 65% being singletons. The study extracted blood RNA from unsorted whole blood and also extracted germline DNA.

The sequence came from a man aged 35 to 55 with primary liver carcinoma and hepatitis B virus infection. The chain links TRBV7-9 to TRBJ2-1; TRBD1 might be the D (6 bases). The sequenced sample was peripheral blood. The DNA for the CDR3 is TGTGCCATCATCCTACCCCCAGGGGATGAGCAGTTCTTC. Translation: CAIILPPGDEQFF.